In this sample, the clone carrying this T cell receptor (beta chain) turned up a few times. The antigen remains undetermined. The CDR3 is made up of 12 amino acids. V lost 5 bases to trimming and J lost 5 bases, with 10 bases between them. Germline lookup yields CDR1 PRHDT and CDR2 FYEKMQ (reference sequence). The data were taken from a study of blood T cells in healthy people across ages. Findings of the study overall: PBMCs that were unsorted prevented a conclusive naive versus antigen-experienced comparison.

Per sample, a minimum of 7 million PBMCs were isolated. Total RNA extracted from each sample amounted to at least 5.5 micrograms. Primers used in a second PCR of roughly 6 to 11 cycles were a sample-barcoded 5' primer and a J-beta primer mix. Each cDNA molecule, via a template-switch adaptor with 12 random nucleotides, was tagged. TCRdb itself ran the 5' RACE reads through MiXCR, one entry per CDR3 protein. The data show 650,000 to 800,000 distinct CDR3 sequences, roughly 44% seen once. Sequencing used blood. This chain connects TRBV13 to TRBJ2-7; D is unresolved. The origin of this receptor is a man aged 60-69 years in good health. The CDR3, as DNA: TGTGCCAGCAGCCACTACTTGAACGAGCAGTACTTC. This gives the protein CASSHYLNEQYF.